Listed here are 8 T cell receptor beta chains from one sample, sequenced in a study of identical twins. Each CDR3 protein is one row after TCRdb ran MiXCR on the 5' RACE reads. The table has about 340,000 distinct CDR3 sequences, roughly an eighth seen once. The same specimen was also included in a second study, on yellow fever vaccine responses in identical twins.

Sequencing input: CD8+ T cells sorted from blood. These receptors were collected from a woman in her late teens or twenties in good health.

The chain links TRBV28 to TRBJ2-1, with TRBD1 identical over 8 bases. Germline CDR1 is MDHEN and CDR2 is SYDVKM. Losses at the gene ends were 6 bases for V and 10 bases for J; bases not matched to a gene: 17. The CDR3 extends over 16 amino acids. The CDR3 region has the DNA TGTGCCAGCAGATTCCTCAACACAGGGGGTTCGGAGGAGCAGTTCTTC. Its protein is CASRFLNTGGSEEQFF.

CDR3 DNA: TGTGCCAGCAGTTTCCGCGGGCAAACCTACGAGCAGTACTTC. Translated: CASSFRGQTYEQYF. V gene TRBV27 combines with J gene TRBJ2-7; D might be TRBD2 (5 bases). CDR1 and CDR2 from the germline V gene are MNHEY and SMNVEV (reference sequence). V lost 3 bases and J 2 bases, leaving 11 bases between the germline ends. This CDR3 is 14 amino acids long.

This clonotype was detected a few times. The chain carries TRBV7-9 and TRBJ2-4, with a possible D match to TRBD1 (5 bases). V shed 0 bases and J shed 2 bases, with 11 bases lying between them. The CDR3 is 16 amino acids. Germline CDR1 is SEHNR and CDR2 is FQNEAQ (reference sequence). The CDR3 DNA sequence: TGTGCCAGCAGCTTAGCAGGGGCCCGTACCAAAAACATTCAGTACTTC. Its protein is CASSLAGARTKNIQYF. Full variable domain (missing parts from reference TRBV7-9 and TRBJ2-4): DTGVSQNPRHKITKRGQNVTFRCDPISEHNRLYWYRQTLGQGPEFLTYFQNEAQLEKSRLLSDRFSAERPKGSFSTLEIQRTEQGDSAMYLCASSLAGARTKNIQYFGAGTRLSVL.

The V call is TRBV9, the J call TRBJ2-2; 7 bases map to TRBD1. CDR3 size: 15 residues. V gave up 0 bases and J gave up 6 bases; unmatched junction bases: 5. Germline V lookup: CDR1 SGDLS, CDR2 YYNGEE. The CDR3 nucleotides are TGTGCCAGCAGCGTAGGGACAGGATATTCCGGGGAGCTGTTTTTT. It codes for CASSVGTGYSGELFF.

V and J are TRBV2 and TRBJ2-7; TRBD1 or TRBD2 may be the D gene (5 bases each). The CDR3 is 18 residues long. V lost 0 bases to trimming and J lost 0 bases, with 18 bases between them. Germline lookup yields CDR1 SNHLY and CDR2 FYNNEI. As DNA, the CDR3 is TGTGCCAGCAGTGAAGCGTTCCGGGCCCCGGGGCGCTCCTACGAGCAGTACTTC. It encodes CASSEAFRAPGRSYEQYF.

V is TRBV2 and J is TRBJ2-2, with TRBD2 matching over 13 bases. There are 15 residues in the CDR3. Per the germline V gene, CDR1 is SNHLY and CDR2 is FYNNEI. V lost 7 bases, J lost 3 bases, and 2 bases stayed unmatched. CDR3 in amino acids: CASTGTSGDTGELFF. The CDR3 DNA sequence: TGTGCCAGCACGGGGACTAGCGGGGACACCGGGGAGCTGTTTTTT.

The V call is TRBV28, the J call TRBJ1-2; D call uncertain. Trimming took 5 bases from V and 0 from J, leaving 10 bases between them. Per the germline V gene, CDR1 is MDHEN and CDR2 is SYDVKM. The CDR3 sequence is 14 residues long. The CDR3 DNA follows: TGTGCCAGCAGTCAGGTTGGGACTAACTATGGCTACACCTTC. This translates into CASSQVGTNYGYTF.

This clonotype was observed a few times. This chain joins TRBV5-6 and TRBJ2-1, with a possible D match to TRBD1 (5 bases). V lost 4 bases and J 5 bases, leaving 16 bases between the germline ends. Looked up from germline, CDR1 is SGHDT and CDR2 is YYEEEE. The CDR3 is made up of 15 amino acids. In DNA, the CDR3 is TGTGCCAGCAGCGATAGGTACAGGTCCCACAATGAGCAGTTCTTC. Protein sequence: CASSDRYRSHNEQFF.